Here is one T cell receptor beta chain with its context. Sample-barcoded 5' priming and a J-beta primer mix drove a second PCR of about 6 to 11 cycles. Each CDR3 protein gets one entry after TCRdb re-called the 5' RACE reads with MiXCR. The data show 780,000 or so distinct CDR3 sequences, approximately 25% seen once. The junction had 4 bases not matched to a gene; V was cut back by 5 bases and J by 6 bases. Germline lookup yields CDR1 DFQATT and CDR2 SNEGSKA (reference sequence). This CDR3 contains 11 residues. This specimen comes from a study of blood T cells in healthy people across ages. The sample was also linked to a second study, of T cells of mothers and their children.

V is TRBV20-1 and J is TRBJ2-7; TRBD2 matches 7 bases. The TCR comes from a boy aged 5-17 years in good health. Sequencing was performed on blood. The CDR3 DNA sequence: TGCAGTGCTCTGACTAGCTGCGAGCAGTACTTC. This codes for CSALTSCEQYF.